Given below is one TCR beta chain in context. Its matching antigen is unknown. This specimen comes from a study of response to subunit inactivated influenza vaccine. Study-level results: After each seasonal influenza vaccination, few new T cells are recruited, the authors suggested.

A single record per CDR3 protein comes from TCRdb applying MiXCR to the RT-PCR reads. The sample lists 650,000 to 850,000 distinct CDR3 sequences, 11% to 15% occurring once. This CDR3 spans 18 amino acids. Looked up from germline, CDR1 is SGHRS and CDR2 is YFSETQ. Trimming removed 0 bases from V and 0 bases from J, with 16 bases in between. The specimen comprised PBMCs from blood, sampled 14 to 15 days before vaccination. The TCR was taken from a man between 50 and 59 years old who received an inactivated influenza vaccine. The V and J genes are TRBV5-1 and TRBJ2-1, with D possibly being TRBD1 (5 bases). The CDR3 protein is CASSLALDTKISYNEQFF. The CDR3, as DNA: TGCGCCAGCAGCTTGGCCTTGGACACTAAGATCTCCTACAATGAGCAGTTCTTC.